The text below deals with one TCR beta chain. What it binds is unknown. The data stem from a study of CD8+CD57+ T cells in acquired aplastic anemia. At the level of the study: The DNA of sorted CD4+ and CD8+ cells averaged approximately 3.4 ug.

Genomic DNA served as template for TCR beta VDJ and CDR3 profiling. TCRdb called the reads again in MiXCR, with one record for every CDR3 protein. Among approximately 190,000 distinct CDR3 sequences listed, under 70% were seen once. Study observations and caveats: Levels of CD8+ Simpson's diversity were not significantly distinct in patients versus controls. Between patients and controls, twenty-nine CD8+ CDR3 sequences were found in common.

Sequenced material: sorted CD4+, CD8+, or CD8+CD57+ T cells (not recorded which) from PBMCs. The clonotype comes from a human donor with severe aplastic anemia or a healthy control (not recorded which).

The CDR3 coding sequence is TGTGCCAGCAGTGAAGGGGTAGCGGGGGGAACCGGGGAGCTGTTTTTT. Protein sequence: CASSEGVAGGTGELFF. This sequence joins TRBV2 and TRBJ2-2; 10 positions match TRBD2. V shed 1 base and J 5 bases; nucleotides not matched to a gene: 4. The CDR3 runs to 16 residues. The germline V gene encodes CDR1 SNHLY and CDR2 FYNNEI.